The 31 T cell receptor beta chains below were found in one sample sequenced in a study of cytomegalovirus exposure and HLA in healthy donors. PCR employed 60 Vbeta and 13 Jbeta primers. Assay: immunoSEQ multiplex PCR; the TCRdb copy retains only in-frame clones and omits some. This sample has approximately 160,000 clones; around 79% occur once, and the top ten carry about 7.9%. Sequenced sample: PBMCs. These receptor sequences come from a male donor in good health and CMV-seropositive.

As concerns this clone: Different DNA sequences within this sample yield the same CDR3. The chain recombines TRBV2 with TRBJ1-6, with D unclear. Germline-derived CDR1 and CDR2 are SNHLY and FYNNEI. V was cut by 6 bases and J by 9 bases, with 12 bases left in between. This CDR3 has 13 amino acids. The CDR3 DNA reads TGTGCCAGCAGCGCAGGAATTGGTTCACCCCTCCACTTT. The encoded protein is CASSAGIGSPLHF.

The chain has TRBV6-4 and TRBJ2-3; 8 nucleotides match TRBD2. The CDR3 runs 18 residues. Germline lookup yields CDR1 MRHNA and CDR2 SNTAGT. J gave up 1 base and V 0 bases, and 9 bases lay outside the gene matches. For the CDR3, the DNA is TGTGCCAGCAGTGACTCCGTACGGGGGGGCTACCGCACAGATACGCAGTATTTT. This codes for CASSDSVRGGYRTDTQYF.

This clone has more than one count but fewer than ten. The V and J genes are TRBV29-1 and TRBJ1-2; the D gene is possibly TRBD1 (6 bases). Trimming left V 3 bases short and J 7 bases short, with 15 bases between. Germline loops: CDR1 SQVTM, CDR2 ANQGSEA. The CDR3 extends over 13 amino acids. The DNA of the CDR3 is TGCAGCGTTGAGGGGGAGTGGGGGCCTGGCTACACCTTC. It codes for CSVEGEWGPGYTF.

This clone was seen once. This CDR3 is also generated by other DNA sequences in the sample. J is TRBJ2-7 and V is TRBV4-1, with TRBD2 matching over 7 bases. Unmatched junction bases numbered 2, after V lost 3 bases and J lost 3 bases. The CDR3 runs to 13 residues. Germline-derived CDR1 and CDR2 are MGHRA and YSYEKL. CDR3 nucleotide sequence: TGCGCCAGCAGCCAGGGGACTAACTACGAGCAGTACTTC. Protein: CASSQGTNYEQYF.

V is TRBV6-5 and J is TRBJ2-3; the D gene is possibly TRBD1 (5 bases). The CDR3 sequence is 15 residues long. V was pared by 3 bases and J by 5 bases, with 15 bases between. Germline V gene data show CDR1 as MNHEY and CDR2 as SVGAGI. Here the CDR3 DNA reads TGTGCCAGCAGTTATCAGGGCAGGGCAGAAGATACGCAGTATTTT. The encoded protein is CASSYQGRAEDTQYF.

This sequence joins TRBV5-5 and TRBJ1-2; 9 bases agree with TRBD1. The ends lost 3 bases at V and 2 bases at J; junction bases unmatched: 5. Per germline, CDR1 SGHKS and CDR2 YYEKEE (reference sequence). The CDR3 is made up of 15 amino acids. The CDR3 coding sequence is TGTGCCAGCAGCTCCAGGACAGGGGACAACTATGGCTACACCTTC. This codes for CASSSRTGDNYGYTF.

The CDR3 DNA follows: TGTGCCAGCAGTGAGGAGTTCGCTAGCACAGATACGCAGTATTTT. This gives the protein CASSEEFASTDTQYF. The rearrangement links TRBV2 to TRBJ2-3; D gene unclear. CDR1 SNHLY and CDR2 FYNNEI come from the germline V gene. The CDR3 spans 15 residues. Trimming removed 3 bases at V and 0 bases at J, with 10 bases between.

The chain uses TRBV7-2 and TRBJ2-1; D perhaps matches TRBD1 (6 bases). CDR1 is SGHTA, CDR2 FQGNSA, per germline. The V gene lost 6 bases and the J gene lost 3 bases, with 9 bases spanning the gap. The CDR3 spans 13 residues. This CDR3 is CASRTGNYNEQFF. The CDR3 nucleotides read TGTGCCAGCAGAACAGGGAACTACAATGAGCAGTTCTTC. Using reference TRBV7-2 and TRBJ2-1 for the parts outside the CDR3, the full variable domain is GAGVSQSPSNKVTEKGKDVELRCDPISGHTALYWYRQSLGQGLEFLIYFQGNSAPDKSGLPSDRFSAERTGGSVSTLTIQRTQQEDSAVYLCASRTGNYNEQFFGPGTRLTVL.

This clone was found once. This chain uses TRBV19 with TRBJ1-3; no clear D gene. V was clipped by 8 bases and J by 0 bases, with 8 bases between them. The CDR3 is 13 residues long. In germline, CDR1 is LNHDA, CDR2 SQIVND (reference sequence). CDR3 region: CASRGFSGNTIYF. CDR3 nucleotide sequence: TGTGCCAGTCGGGGTTTCTCTGGAAACACCATATATTTT.

CDR3 in DNA: TGTGCCAGCAGTTCTGCGGGGCGACCCAATTCACCCCTCCACTTT. Its protein is CASSSAGRPNSPLHF. J is TRBJ1-6 and V is TRBV27; D may be TRBD1 (5 bases). The CDR3 runs to 15 residues. V lost 4 bases to trimming and J lost 7 bases, with 14 bases between them. CDR1 MNHEY and CDR2 SMNVEV come from the germline V gene (reference sequence).

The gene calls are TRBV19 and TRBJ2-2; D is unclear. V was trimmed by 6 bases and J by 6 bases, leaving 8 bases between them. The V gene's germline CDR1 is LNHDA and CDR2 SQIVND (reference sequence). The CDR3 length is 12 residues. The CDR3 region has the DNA TGTGCCAGTAGCACGTTAGCCGGGGAGCTGTTTTTT. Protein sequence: CASSTLAGELFF. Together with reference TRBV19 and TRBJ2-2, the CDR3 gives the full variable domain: DGGITQSPKYLFRKEGQNVTLSCEQNLNHDAMYWYRQDPGQGLRLIYYSQIVNDFQKGDIAEGYSVSREKKESFPLTVTSAQKNPTAFYLCASSTLAGELFFGEGSRLTVL.

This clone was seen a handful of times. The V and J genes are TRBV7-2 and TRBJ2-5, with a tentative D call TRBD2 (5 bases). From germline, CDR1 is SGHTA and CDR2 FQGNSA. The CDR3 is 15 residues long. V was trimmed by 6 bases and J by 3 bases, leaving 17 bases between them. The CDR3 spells CASRREGRLEETQYF. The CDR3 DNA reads TGTGCCAGCAGACGAGAAGGGAGATTGGAAGAGACCCAGTACTTC. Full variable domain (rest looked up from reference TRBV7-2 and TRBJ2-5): GAGVSQSPSNKVTEKGKDVELRCDPISGHTALYWYRQSLGQGLEFLIYFQGNSAPDKSGLPSDRFSAERTGGSVSTLTIQRTQQEDSAVYLCASRREGRLEETQYFGPGTRLLVL.

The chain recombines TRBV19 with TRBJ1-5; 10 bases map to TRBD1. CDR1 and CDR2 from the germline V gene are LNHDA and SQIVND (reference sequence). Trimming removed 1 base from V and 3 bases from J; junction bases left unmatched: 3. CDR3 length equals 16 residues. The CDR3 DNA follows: TGTGCCAGTAGTATAGGCGGGACAGGGGCCAATCAGCCCCAGCATTTT. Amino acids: CASSIGGTGANQPQHF.

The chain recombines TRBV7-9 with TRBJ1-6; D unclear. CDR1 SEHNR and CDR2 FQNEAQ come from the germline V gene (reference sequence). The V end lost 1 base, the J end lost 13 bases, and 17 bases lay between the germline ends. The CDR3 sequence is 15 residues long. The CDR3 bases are TGTGCCAGCAGCTTAGGCCCAGGCACCAAAGTGCCCCTCCACTTT. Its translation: CASSLGPGTKVPLHF.

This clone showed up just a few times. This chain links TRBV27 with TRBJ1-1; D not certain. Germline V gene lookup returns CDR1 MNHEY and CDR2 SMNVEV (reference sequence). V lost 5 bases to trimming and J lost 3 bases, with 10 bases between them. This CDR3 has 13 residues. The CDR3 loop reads CASSPRIYTEAFF. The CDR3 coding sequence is TGTGCCAGCAGTCCGCGGATCTACACTGAAGCTTTCTTT.

CDR3: CASSPGQGRKSSYNEQFF. The CDR3 nucleotides read TGCGCCAGCAGTCCGGGACAGGGGCGAAAGAGCTCCTACAATGAGCAGTTCTTC. This chain uses TRBV10-1 with TRBJ2-1; 10 bases line up with TRBD1. This CDR3 is 18 amino acids long. Germline values: CDR1 WNHNN, CDR2 SYGVQD (reference sequence). The V segment lost 5 bases and the J segment 0 bases; nucleotides outside the gene matches: 10.

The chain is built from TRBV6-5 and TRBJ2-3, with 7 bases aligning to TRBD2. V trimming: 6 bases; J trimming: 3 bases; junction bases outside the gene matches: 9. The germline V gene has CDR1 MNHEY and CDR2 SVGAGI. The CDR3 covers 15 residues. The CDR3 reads CASRPLAEGTDTQYF. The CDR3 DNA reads TGTGCCAGCAGACCCCTAGCGGAAGGTACAGATACGCAGTATTTT.

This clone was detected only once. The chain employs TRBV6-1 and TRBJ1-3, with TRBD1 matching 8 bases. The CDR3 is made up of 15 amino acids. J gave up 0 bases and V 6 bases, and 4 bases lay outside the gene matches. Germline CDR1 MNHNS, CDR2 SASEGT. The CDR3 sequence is CASSYTGGSGNTIYF. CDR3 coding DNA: TGTGCCAGCAGCTATACAGGGGGCTCTGGAAACACCATATATTTT.

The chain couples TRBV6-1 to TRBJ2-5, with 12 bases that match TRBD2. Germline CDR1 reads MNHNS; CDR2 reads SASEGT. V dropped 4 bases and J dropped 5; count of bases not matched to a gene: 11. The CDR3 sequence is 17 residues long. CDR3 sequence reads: CASSGQLLAGGGETQYF. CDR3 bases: TGTGCCAGCAGTGGCCAATTACTAGCGGGGGGTGGTGAGACCCAGTACTTC.

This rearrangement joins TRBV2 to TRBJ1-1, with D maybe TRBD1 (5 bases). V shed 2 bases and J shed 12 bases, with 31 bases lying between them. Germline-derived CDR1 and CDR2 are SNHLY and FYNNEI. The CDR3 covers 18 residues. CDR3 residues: CASSEYLRTGREGQRSFF. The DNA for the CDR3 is TGTGCCAGCAGTGAATATCTCCGCACCGGGCGGGAGGGGCAGAGGTCTTTCTTT.

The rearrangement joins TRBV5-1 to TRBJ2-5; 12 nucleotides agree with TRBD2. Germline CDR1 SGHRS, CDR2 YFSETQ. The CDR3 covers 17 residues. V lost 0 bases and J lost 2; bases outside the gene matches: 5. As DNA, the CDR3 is TGCGCCAGCAGCTTGGTCCTAGCGGGGGGGAGTCAAGAGACCCAGTACTTC. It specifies CASSLVLAGGSQETQYF.

CDR3 nucleotide sequence: TGTGCCAGTAGGGCGACAGGGGCCATTAATCAGCCCCAGCATTTT. As protein: CASRATGAINQPQHF. V usage is TRBV19 and J usage is TRBJ1-5; TRBD1 agrees at 8 bases. Germline values: CDR1 LNHDA, CDR2 SQIVND (reference sequence). The V gene end was trimmed by 6 bases and the J gene end by 4 bases; junction bases not matched to a gene: 8. This CDR3 is 15 amino acids long.

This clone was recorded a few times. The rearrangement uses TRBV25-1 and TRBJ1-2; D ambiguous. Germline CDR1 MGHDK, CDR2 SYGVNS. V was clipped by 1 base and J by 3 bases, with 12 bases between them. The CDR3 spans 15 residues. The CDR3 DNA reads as TGTGCCAGCAGTGAATTTAGAGTGGGCGACTATGGCTACACCTTC. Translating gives CASSEFRVGDYGYTF.

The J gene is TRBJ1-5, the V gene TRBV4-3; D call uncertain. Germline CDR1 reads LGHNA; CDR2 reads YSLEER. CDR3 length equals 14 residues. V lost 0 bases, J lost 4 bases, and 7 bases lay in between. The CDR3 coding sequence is TGCGCCAGCAGCCAAGAAGCGGGGAATCAGCCCCAGCATTTT. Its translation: CASSQEAGNQPQHF.

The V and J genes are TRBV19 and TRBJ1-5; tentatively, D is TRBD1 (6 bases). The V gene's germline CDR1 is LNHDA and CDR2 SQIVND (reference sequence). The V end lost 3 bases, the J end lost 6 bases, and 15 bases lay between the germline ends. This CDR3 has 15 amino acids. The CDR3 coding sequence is TGTGCCAGTAGTATCTCCGGACAGCTGAGTCAGCCCCAGCATTTT. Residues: CASSISGQLSQPQHF.

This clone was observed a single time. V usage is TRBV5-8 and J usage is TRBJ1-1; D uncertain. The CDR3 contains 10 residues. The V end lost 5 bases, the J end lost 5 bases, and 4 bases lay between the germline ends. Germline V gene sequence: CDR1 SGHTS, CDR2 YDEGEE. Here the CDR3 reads CASSSTEAFF. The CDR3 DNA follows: TGTGCCAGCAGTTCTACTGAAGCTTTCTTT. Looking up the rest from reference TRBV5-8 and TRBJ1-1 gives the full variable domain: EAGVTQSPTHLIKTRGQQATLRCSPISGHTSVYWYQQALGLGLQFLLWYDEGEERNRGNFPPRFSGRQFPNYSSELNVNALELEDSALYLCASSSTEAFFGQGTRLTVV.

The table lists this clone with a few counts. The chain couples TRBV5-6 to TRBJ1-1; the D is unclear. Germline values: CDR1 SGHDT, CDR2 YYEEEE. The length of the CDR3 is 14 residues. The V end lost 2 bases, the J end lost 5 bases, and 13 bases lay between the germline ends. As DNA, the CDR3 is TGTGCCAGCAGCTTAATTATGAGCGGGACTGAAGCTTTCTTT. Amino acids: CASSLIMSGTEAFF.

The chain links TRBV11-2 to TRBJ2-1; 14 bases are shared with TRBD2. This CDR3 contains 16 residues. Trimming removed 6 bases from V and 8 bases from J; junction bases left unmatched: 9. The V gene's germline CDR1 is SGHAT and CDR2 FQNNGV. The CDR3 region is CASRGLAGGRIDEQFF. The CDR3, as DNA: TGTGCCAGCAGAGGACTAGCGGGGGGTAGAATAGATGAGCAGTTCTTC.

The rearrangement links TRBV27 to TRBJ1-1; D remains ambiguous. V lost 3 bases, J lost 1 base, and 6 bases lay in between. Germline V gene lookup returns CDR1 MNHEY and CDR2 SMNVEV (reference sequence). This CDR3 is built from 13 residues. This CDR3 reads CASSFQSNTEAFF. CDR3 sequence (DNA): TGTGCCAGCAGTTTCCAGTCGAACACTGAAGCTTTCTTT.

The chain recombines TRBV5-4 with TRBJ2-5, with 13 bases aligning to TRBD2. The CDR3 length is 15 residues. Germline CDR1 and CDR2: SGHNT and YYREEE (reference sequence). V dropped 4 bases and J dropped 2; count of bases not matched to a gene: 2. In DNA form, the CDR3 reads TGTGCCAGCAGCCTGGGACTAGCGGGGCAAGAGACCCAGTACTTC. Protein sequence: CASSLGLAGQETQYF.

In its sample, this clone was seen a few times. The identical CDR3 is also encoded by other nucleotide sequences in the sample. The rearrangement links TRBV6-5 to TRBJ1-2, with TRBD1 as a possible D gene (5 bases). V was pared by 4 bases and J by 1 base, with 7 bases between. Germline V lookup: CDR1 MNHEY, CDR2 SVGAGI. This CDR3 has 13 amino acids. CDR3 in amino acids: CASSFDSNYGYTF. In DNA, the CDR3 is TGTGCCAGCAGTTTTGACAGTAACTATGGCTACACCTTC.